A selection of T cell receptor beta chains follows, all from one sample in a study of shared clonotypes between healthy human individuals. Clones were sequenced by immunoSEQ multiplex PCR, and TCRdb holds only the in-frame ones, with some missing. The sample carries some 1,400,000 clones, roughly 96% recorded once. The material sequenced was naive CD4+ T cells sorted from blood. These receptors came from a man younger than 45 in good health. CDR3s include the opening cysteine and the closing phenylalanine or tryptophan. The D gene is left open where the match is weak. Rows give clone size only sometimes, using once, few, many, or a class for an expanded clone.

clone size,J gene,V gene,CDR3 length,D gene,CDR3 DNA,CDR3 protein
NA,TRBJ2-7,TRBV6-1,12,NA,TGTGCCAGCAGTGAAGCAGGATACGAGCAGTACTTC,CASSEAGYEQYF
NA,TRBJ2-1,TRBV5-1,13,NA,TGCGCCAGCACCCCCGGTTCCGAGCATGAGCAGTTCTTC,CASTPGSEHEQFF
once,TRBJ1-2,TRBV10-3,12,NA,TGTGCCATCAGTGATACAGCCTATGGCTACACCTTC,CAISDTAYGYTF
NA,TRBJ2-1,TRBV7-9,15,TRBD2,TGTGCCAGCAGCTTCACAAGCGGGAGCTACAATGAGCAGTTCTTC,CASSFTSGSYNEQFF
once,TRBJ2-7,TRBV28,15,NA,TGTGCCAGCAGCTCCCCCGGGCGATCCCCGTACGAGCAGTACTTC,CASSSPGRSPYEQYF
NA,TRBJ2-5,TRBV18,15,NA,TGTGCCAGCTCACCTCAGCGACTAGGCTGGGAGACCCAGTACTTC,CASSPQRLGWETQYF
NA,TRBJ2-7,TRBV29-1,13,NA,TGCAGCGTTGGTCCCTTGGATTCCTACGAGCAGTACTTC,CSVGPLDSYEQYF
NA,TRBJ2-7,TRBV4-3,15,TRBD1,TGCGCCAGCAGCCAATACGGGACAGGGGTGCACGAGCAGTACTTC,CASSQYGTGVHEQYF
NA,TRBJ2-7,TRBV2,17,TRBD2,TGTGCCAGCAGTGAAATTAGCGGGAGGGCCCAATCCTACGAGCAGTACTTC,CASSEISGRAQSYEQYF
NA,TRBJ2-7,TRBV2,13,NA,TGTGCCAGCAGTGAAGGGGGACTGTACGAGCAGTACTTC,CASSEGGLYEQYF
NA,TRBJ1-3,TRBV25-1,15,TRBD1,TGTGCCAGCAGTGCACAGGGGGCGCTTGGAAACACCATATATTTT,CASSAQGALGNTIYF
NA,TRBJ1-2,TRBV11-2,15,TRBD1,TGTGCCAGCAGCCCTATTCGGGACAGGGATAGGGGCTACACCTTC,CASSPIRDRDRGYTF
NA,TRBJ2-2,TRBV5-1,18,NA,TGCGCCAGCAGCTTGCAAAGAGAAATTGTCAGCAACACCGGGGAGCTGTTTTTT,CASSLQREIVSNTGELFF
NA,TRBJ2-5,TRBV27,15,TRBD2,TGTGCCAGCAGTCCGCTAGGGGAGGGACAAGAGACCCAGTACTTC,CASSPLGEGQETQYF
NA,TRBJ2-1,TRBV7-9,16,TRBD2,TGTGCCAGCAGCTTACCTCGGGGGGGACGCTACAATGAGCAGTTCTTC,CASSLPRGGRYNEQFF
NA,TRBJ1-2,TRBV18,18,NA,TGTGCCAGCTCGGTCTTAATCGGGAGTCGCTCTCCTAACTATGGCTACACCTTC,CASSVLIGSRSPNYGYTF
NA,TRBJ2-3,TRBV5-1,14,TRBD1,TGCGCCAGCAGCTTACCGACAGGGTCGGATACGCAGTATTTT,CASSLPTGSDTQYF
NA,TRBJ2-1,TRBV7-2,14,NA,TGTGCCAGCAGCTTAGCGCTACAGAACAATGAGCAGTTCTTC,CASSLALQNNEQFF
NA,TRBJ1-5,TRBV27,16,NA,TGTGCCAGCAGCCGCATGTCGTGGGAGGGCAATCAGCCCCAGCATTTT,CASSRMSWEGNQPQHF
NA,TRBJ2-3,TRBV6-5,13,NA,TGTGCCAGCAGAACCCGACGGGCAGATACGCAGTATTTT,CASRTRRADTQYF
NA,TRBJ2-5,TRBV6-6,13,TRBD1,TGTGCCAGCAGAATGACAGGGCAAGAGACCCAGTACTTC,CASRMTGQETQYF
NA,TRBJ2-1,TRBV2,15,TRBD2,TGTGCCAGCAGGGGGCTAGCGGGGTCCTACAATGAGCAGTTCTTC,CASRGLAGSYNEQFF
NA,TRBJ2-7,TRBV19,14,TRBD2,TGTGCCAGTAGTCGCGAGGCGGGGGGCTACGAGCAGTACTTC,CASSREAGGYEQYF
NA,TRBJ1-4,TRBV10-3,13,NA,TGTGCCATCAGTCAGACCCCTGGGGAAAAACTGTTTTTT,CAISQTPGEKLFF
NA,TRBJ2-3,TRBV4-1,20,TRBD2,TGCGCCAGCAGCCGTTCCGGGACTAGCGGGAGTCCGACATACACAGATACGCAGTATTTT,CASSRSGTSGSPTYTDTQYF
NA,TRBJ2-3,TRBV5-4,13,NA,TGTGCCAGCAGCCGGGACCCCACAGATACGCAGTATTTT,CASSRDPTDTQYF
NA,TRBJ2-1,TRBV7-9,16,NA,TGTGCCAGCAGCGGTAGGGTAGCGTTGTTATACAATGAGCAGTTCTTC,CASSGRVALLYNEQFF
NA,TRBJ1-1,TRBV5-1,14,NA,TGCGCCAGCAGCAGGTACAACGGGATCACTGAAGCTTTCTTT,CASSRYNGITEAFF
NA,TRBJ1-1,TRBV5-4,13,NA,TGTGCCAGCAGCTTGATGTCAAGGGCTGAAGCTTTCTTT,CASSLMSRAEAFF
NA,TRBJ1-3,TRBV18,17,TRBD1,TGTGCCAGCTCACCTCCGGGACAGGCACTCTCTGGAAACACCATATATTTT,CASSPPGQALSGNTIYF
NA,TRBJ1-2,TRBV28,11,NA,TGTGCCAGCAGTTCCTCGGCTGGCTACACCTTC,CASSSSAGYTF
NA,TRBJ1-5,TRBV27,17,NA,TGTGCCAGCAGTCCCGGCCCGGGGAACTTCGGCAATCAGCCCCAGCATTTT,CASSPGPGNFGNQPQHF
NA,TRBJ2-1,TRBV9,22,TRBD2,TGTGCCAGCAGCGTTACCATGACTATTAGCGGGAGGGCGGGAGAGTCCTACAATGAGCAGTTCTTC,CASSVTMTISGRAGESYNEQFF
NA,TRBJ2-2,TRBV5-1,16,NA,TGCGCCAGCAGCCGGGTCGGGACGGGGGACACCGGGGAGCTGTTTTTT,CASSRVGTGDTGELFF
NA,TRBJ2-3,TRBV7-2,13,NA,TGTGCCAGCAGCTTTCAAGGTGCAGATACGCAGTATTTT,CASSFQGADTQYF
NA,TRBJ2-3,TRBV19,15,TRBD2,TGTGCCAGTAGAAACCCGGGAGGACACACAGATACGCAGTATTTT,CASRNPGGHTDTQYF
NA,TRBJ2-7,TRBV2,14,NA,TGTGCCAGCAGTGAAACCCTGCCCGAACAAGAGCAGTACTTC,CASSETLPEQEQYF
NA,TRBJ2-5,TRBV28,12,NA,TGTGCCACGACATGGGTGGGGGAGACCCAGTACTTC,CATTWVGETQYF
NA,TRBJ2-1,TRBV28,14,NA,TGTGCCACTCGCCCGGCGGGACTCTACAATGAGCAGTTCTTC,CATRPAGLYNEQFF
NA,TRBJ2-7,TRBV27,11,NA,TGTGCCAGCAGTTTCCAGGGTCGGCAGTACTTC,CASSFQGRQYF
NA,TRBJ1-2,TRBV6-5,16,NA,TGTGCCAGCAGTTACTCGGGGGCGGGGCGCGGCTATGGCTACACCTTC,CASSYSGAGRGYGYTF
NA,TRBJ2-5,TRBV4-1,14,NA,TGCGCCAGCAGCCAAGTTTGGCGTGGAGAGACCCAGTACTTC,CASSQVWRGETQYF
NA,TRBJ2-1,TRBV25-1,15,NA,TGTGCCAGCAGTGTCTTGGAACACTCCTACAATGAGCAGTTCTTC,CASSVLEHSYNEQFF
once,TRBJ2-4,TRBV11-2,11,NA,TGTGCCAGCATTTTAGGGGACATTCAGTACTTC,CASILGDIQYF
NA,TRBJ2-1,TRBV27,13,TRBD2,TGTGCCAGCCTTCGGCGGGGGAACAATGAGCAGTTCTTC,CASLRRGNNEQFF
NA,TRBJ2-2,TRBV2,15,TRBD1,TGTGCCAGCAGAGGGGGCCAGGGAGACACCGGGGAGCTGTTTTTT,CASRGGQGDTGELFF
NA,TRBJ1-4,TRBV14,15,TRBD1,TGTGCCAGCAGCCAAAGAACAGGGGGCAAGGAAAAACTGTTTTTT,CASSQRTGGKEKLFF
once,TRBJ2-3,TRBV14,15,NA,TGTGCCAGCAAGGCCCGGGGGACAGCACCAGATACGCAGTATTTT,CASKARGTAPDTQYF
NA,TRBJ2-7,TRBV5-1,17,TRBD1,TGCGCCAGCAGCTTGGGTGTAGGGGGACAGGGGGCATACGAGCAGTACTTC,CASSLGVGGQGAYEQYF
NA,TRBJ2-7,TRBV28,13,NA,TGTGCCAGCAGTTTAGGACAGTCGGGGGAGCAGTACTTC,CASSLGQSGEQYF
NA,TRBJ1-1,TRBV18,14,TRBD1,TGTGCCAGCTCACCACAACAGGGGGTTAATAAAGCTTTCTTT,CASSPQQGVNKAFF
NA,TRBJ2-3,TRBV6-5,15,TRBD1,TGTGCCAGCAGTTACAGGACAGGGGGCGGGGATACGCAGTATTTT,CASSYRTGGGDTQYF
NA,TRBJ2-1,TRBV10-2,15,TRBD2,TGCGCCAGCAGATTAGCGGGAGCGATGATGGTTGAGCAGTTCTTC,CASRLAGAMMVEQFF
NA,TRBJ1-3,TRBV4-2,17,NA,TGTGCCAGCAGACCCTTAGATTCTGACAGCTCTGGAAACACCATATATTTT,CASRPLDSDSSGNTIYF